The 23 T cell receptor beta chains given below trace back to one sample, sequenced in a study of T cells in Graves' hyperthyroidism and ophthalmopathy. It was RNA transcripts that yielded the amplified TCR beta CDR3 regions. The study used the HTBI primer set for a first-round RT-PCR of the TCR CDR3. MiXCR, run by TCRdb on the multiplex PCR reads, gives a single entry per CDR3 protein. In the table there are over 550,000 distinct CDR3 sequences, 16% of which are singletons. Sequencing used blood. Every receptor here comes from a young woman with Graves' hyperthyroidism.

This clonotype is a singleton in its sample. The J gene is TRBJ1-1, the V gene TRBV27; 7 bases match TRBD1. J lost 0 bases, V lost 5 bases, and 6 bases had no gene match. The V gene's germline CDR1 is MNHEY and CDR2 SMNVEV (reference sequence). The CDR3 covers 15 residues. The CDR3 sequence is CASSEDRYMNTEAFF. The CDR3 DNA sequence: TGTGCCAGCAGTGAGGACAGGTACATGAACACTGAAGCTTTCTTT.

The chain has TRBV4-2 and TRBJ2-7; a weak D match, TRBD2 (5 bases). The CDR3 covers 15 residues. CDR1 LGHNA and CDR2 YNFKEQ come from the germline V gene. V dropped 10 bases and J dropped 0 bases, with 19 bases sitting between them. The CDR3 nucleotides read TGTGCCACTCTCCAGCTACTTGGGAGCTCCTACGAGCAGTACTTC. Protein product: CATLQLLGSSYEQYF.

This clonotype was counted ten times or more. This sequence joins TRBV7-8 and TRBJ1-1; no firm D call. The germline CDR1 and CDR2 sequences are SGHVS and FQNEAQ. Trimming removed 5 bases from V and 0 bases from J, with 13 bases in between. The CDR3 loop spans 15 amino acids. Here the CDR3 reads CASSIFGRMNTEAFF. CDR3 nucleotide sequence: TGTGCCAGCAGCATCTTCGGACGGATGAACACTGAAGCTTTCTTT.

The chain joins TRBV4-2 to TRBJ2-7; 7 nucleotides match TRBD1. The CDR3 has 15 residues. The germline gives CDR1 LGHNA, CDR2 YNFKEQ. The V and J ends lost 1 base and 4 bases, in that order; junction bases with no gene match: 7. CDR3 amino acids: CASSQVRDRNYEQYF. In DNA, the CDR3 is TGTGCCAGCAGCCAAGTCCGGGACAGAAATTACGAGCAGTACTTC.

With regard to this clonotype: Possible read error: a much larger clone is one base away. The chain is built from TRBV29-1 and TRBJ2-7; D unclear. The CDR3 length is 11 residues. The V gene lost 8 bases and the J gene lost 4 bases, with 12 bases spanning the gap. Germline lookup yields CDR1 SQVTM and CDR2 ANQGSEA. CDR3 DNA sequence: TGCAGCTCCATGGGGATGTACGAGCAGTACTTC. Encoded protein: CSSMGMYEQYF.

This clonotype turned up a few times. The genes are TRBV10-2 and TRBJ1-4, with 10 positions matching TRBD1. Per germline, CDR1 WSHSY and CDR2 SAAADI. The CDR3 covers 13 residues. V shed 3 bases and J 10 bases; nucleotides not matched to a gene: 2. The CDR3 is CASSDRDRGKLFF. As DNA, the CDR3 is TGCGCCAGCAGTGACCGGGACAGGGGAAAACTGTTTTTT.

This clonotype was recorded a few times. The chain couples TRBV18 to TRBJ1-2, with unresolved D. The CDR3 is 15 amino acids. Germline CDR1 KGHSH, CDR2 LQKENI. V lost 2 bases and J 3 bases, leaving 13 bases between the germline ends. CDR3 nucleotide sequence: TGTGCCAGCTCACCAGGGCAGCTAGTAGACTATGGCTACACCTTC. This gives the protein CASSPGQLVDYGYTF.

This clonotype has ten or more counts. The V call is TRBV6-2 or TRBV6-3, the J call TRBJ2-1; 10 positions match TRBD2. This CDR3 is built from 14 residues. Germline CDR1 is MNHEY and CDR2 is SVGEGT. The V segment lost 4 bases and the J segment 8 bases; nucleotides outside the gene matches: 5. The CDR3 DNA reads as TGTGCCAGCAGTTGGGGACTAGCGCCAGATGAGCAGTTCTTC. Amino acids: CASSWGLAPDEQFF.

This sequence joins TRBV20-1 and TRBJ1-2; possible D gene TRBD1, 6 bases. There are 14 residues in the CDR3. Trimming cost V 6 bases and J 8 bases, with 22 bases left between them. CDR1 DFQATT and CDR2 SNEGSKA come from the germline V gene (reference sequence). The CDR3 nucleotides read TGCAGTGCGCCGAGACAAAAGGGGGGGGGGGGCTACACCTTC. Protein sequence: CSAPRQKGGGGYTF.

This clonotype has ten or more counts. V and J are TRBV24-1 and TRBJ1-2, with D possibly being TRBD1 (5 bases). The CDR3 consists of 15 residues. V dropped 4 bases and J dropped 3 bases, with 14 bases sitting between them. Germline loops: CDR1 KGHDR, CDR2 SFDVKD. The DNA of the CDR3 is TGTGCCACCAGTGACCCAGGGAGGTCCCACTATGGCTACACCTTC. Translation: CATSDPGRSHYGYTF.

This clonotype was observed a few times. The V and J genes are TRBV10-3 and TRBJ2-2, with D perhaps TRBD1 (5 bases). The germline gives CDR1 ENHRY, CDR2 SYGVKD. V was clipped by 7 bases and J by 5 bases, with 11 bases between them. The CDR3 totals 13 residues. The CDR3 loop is CAIKARETGELFF. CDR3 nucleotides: TGTGCCATCAAAGCCAGGGAAACCGGGGAGCTGTTTTTT.

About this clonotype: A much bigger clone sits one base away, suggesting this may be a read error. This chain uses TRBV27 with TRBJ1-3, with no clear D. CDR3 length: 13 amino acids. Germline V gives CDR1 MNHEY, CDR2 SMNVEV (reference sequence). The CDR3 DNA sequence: TGTGCCAGCAGTTTATCGACGGGAAACACCACATATTTT. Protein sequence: CASSLSTGNTTYF.

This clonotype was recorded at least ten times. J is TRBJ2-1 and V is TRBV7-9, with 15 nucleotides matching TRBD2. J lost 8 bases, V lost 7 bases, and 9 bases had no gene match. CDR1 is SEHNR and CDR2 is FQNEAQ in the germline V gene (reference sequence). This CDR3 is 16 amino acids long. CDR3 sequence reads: CASNLGTSGRRDEQFF. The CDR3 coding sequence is TGTGCCAGCAACCTTGGGACTAGCGGGAGGCGGGATGAGCAGTTCTTC.

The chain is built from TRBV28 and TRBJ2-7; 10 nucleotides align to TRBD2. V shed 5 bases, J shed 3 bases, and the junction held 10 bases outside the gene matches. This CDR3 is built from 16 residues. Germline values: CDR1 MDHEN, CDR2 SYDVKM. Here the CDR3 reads CASSHLPGLADYEQYF. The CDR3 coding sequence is TGTGCCAGCAGTCACCTCCCCGGACTAGCGGACTACGAGCAGTACTTC.

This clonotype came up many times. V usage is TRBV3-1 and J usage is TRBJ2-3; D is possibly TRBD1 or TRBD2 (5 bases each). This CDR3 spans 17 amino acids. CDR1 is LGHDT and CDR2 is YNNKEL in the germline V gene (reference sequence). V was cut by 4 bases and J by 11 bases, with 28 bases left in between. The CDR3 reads CASSPNLAGTSNAGQYF. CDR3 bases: TGTGCCAGCAGCCCAAACTTAGCCGGGACCTCAAACGCGGGGCAGTATTTT.

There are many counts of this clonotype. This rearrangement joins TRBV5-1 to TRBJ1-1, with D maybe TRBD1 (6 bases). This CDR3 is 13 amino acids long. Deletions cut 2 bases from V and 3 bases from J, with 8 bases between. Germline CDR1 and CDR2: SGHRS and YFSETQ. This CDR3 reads CASSLGQYTEAFF. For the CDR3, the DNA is TGCGCCAGCAGCTTAGGACAGTACACTGAAGCTTTCTTT.

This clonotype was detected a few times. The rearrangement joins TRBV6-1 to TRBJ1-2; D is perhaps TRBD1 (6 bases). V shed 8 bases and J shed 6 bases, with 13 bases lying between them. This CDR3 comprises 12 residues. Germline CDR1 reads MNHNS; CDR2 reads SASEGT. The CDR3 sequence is CASRSYRDGYTF. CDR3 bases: TGTGCCAGCCGCTCCTACAGGGATGGCTACACCTTC.

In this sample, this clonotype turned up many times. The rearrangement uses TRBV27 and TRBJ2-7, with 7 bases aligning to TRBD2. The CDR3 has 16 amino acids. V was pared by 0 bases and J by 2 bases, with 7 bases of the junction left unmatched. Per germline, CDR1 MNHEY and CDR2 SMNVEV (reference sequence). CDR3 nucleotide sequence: TGTGCCAGCAGTTTATCGCGCGGGAGCCTCACCTACGAGCAGTACTTC. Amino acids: CASSLSRGSLTYEQYF.

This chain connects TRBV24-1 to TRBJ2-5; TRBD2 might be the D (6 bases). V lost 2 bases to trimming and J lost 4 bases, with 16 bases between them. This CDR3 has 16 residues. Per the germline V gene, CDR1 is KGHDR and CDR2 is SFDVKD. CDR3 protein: CATSDWAGEAGETQYF. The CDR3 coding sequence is TGTGCCACCAGTGATTGGGCCGGGGAGGCAGGAGAGACCCAGTACTTC.

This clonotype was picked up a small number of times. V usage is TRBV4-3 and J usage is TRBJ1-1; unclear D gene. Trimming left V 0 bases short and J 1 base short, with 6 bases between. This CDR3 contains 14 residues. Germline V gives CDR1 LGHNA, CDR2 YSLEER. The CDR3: CASSQDRRNTEAFF. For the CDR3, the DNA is TGCGCCAGCAGCCAAGACCGACGGAACACTGAAGCTTTCTTT.

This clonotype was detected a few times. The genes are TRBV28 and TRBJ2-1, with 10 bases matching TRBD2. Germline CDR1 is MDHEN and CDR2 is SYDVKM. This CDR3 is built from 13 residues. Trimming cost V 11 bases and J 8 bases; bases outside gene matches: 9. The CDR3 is CALTASGSYEQFF. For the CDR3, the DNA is TGTGCCCTAACGGCTAGCGGGAGCTATGAGCAGTTCTTC.

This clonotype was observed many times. CDR3 sequence: CASSLSQKTYGYTF. The CDR3 coding sequence is TGTGCCAGCAGCCTGTCACAGAAAACCTATGGCTACACCTTC. J is TRBJ1-2 and V is TRBV5-6; D is unclear. This CDR3 spans 14 amino acids. The germline V and J ends were trimmed by 4 bases and 4 bases, with 14 bases remaining between them. Looked up from germline, CDR1 is SGHDT and CDR2 is YYEEEE. The whole variable domain, filled in from reference TRBV5-6 and TRBJ1-2, reads DAGVTQSPTHLIKTRGQQVTLRCSPKSGHDTVSWYQQALGQGPQFIFQYYEEEERQRGNFPDRFSGHQFPNYSSELNVNALLLGDSALYLCASSLSQKTYGYTFGSGTRLTVV.

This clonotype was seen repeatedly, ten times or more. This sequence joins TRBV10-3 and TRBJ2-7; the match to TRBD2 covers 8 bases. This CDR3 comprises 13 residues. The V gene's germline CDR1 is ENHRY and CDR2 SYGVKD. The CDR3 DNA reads TGTGCTCTTTGGGGACTAGAGTCCTACGAGCAGTACTTC. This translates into CALWGLESYEQYF.